Included here is one T cell receptor beta chain sequence, with context. Its target is unknown. The source of the sample is a study of cytomegalovirus exposure and HLA in healthy donors. Across the study: Early release data held 85 million or so unique TCRs from HLA-typed donors.

PCR involved 60 Vbeta and 13 Jbeta primers. Produced via immunoSEQ multiplex PCR; TCRdb's table is partial and in-frame only. The table lists 150,000 to 200,000 clones, roughly 85% of them singletons. Overall study findings and caveats: In a later analysis, a missense DCLRE1C variant was linked to TCR beta V- and J-gene trimming. In a later analysis, DRB1 alleles had the most associated TCRs; HLA-C alleles the fewest.

Germline values: CDR1 MRHNA, CDR2 SNTAGT. This CDR3 is 13 amino acids long. V lost 0 bases, J lost 12 bases, and 12 bases lay in between. The rearrangement links TRBV6-4 to TRBJ2-1, with D possibly TRBD1 on 5 matching bases. The TCR sequence derives from a man aged 40-49 years in good health and CMV-seronegative. Material: PBMCs. CDR3 sequence (DNA): TGTGCCAGCAGTGACTCGAGTACAGGTTCGCAGTTCTTC. The encoded protein is CASSDSSTGSQFF.